The 6 T cell receptor beta chains below all came from one sample that was sequenced in a study of T cell responses to AZD1222 COVID-19 vaccine. The repertoire was sequenced with immunoSEQ multiplex PCR; TCRdb's copy has only in-frame clones and lacks some. This sample has 150,000 to 200,000 clones; roughly 88% occur once, and the top ten carry approximately 7.7%. The sample in question was peripheral blood, obtained on day 0 of AZD1222 vaccination. The receptors were sampled from an adult in good health.

The gene calls are TRBV19 and TRBJ2-7, with 9 bases aligning to TRBD1. After removal of 10 bases from V and 4 bases from J, the junction contained 11 bases not matched to a gene. CDR1 LNHDA and CDR2 SQIVND come from the germline V gene (reference sequence). The CDR3 consists of 14 residues. The CDR3 sequence is CATSGQGRGYEQYF. The DNA for the CDR3 is TGTGCCACCTCGGGACAGGGTAGAGGGTACGAGCAGTACTTC.

The rearrangement joins TRBV12-3 or TRBV12-4 to TRBJ2-5; D uncertain. Trimming pared 3 bases from V and 5 bases from J, leaving 10 bases between. CDR3 size: 13 residues. The CDR3 reads CASSLAEGETQYF. The CDR3 DNA is TGTGCCAGCAGTTTGGCGGAAGGGGAGACCCAGTACTTC.

This clone was detected only a few times. The CDR3 loop reads CASSNLPRGASYEQYF. The CDR3 coding sequence is TGTGCCAGTAGTAACCTCCCGCGGGGGGCGAGCTACGAGCAGTACTTC. The V call is TRBV19, the J call TRBJ2-7; 8 bases align to TRBD2. Losses at the gene ends were 4 bases for V and 3 bases for J; bases not matched to a gene: 11. CDR3 size: 16 residues. Germline values: CDR1 LNHDA, CDR2 SQIVND (reference sequence).

The J gene is TRBJ2-7, the V gene TRBV19; D possibly corresponds to TRBD1 (6 bases). Germline CDR1 reads LNHDA; CDR2 reads SQIVND (reference sequence). This CDR3 is built from 13 residues. Deletions cut 9 bases from V and 2 bases from J, with 14 bases between. As DNA, the CDR3 is TGTGCCAGCCGAACAGGGACGACCTACGAGCAGTACTTC. Its protein product is CASRTGTTYEQYF.

The chain is built from TRBV6-5 and TRBJ1-4, with a tentative D call TRBD1 (5 bases). The V and J ends lost 2 bases and 8 bases respectively, with 15 bases between them. The CDR3 spans 15 residues. Per germline, CDR1 MNHEY and CDR2 SVGAGI. Written as DNA, the CDR3 is TGTGCCAGCAGTTACGGGGCCTCCCTTGGGGAAAAACTGTTTTTT. This translates into CASSYGASLGEKLFF.

The chain recombines TRBV7-9 with TRBJ1-2, with D tentatively TRBD1 (6 bases). The V gene's germline CDR1 is SEHNR and CDR2 FQNEAQ (reference sequence). V dropped 5 bases and J dropped 5 bases, with 15 bases sitting between them. The CDR3 length is 14 residues. For the CDR3, the DNA is TGTGCCAGCAGCCCCGTCGGGGGGGCATATGGCTACACCTTC. Residues: CASSPVGGAYGYTF. The full variable domain, rest sourced from reference TRBV7-9 and TRBJ1-2, is DTGVSQNPRHKITKRGQNVTFRCDPISEHNRLYWYRQTLGQGPEFLTYFQNEAQLEKSRLLSDRFSAERPKGSFSTLEIQRTEQGDSAMYLCASSPVGGAYGYTFGSGTRLTVV.